This T cell receptor beta chain was found in a study of blood T cells in healthy people across ages. Many counts were recorded for this clonotype. A second 7 to 11 cycle PCR used barcoded and J-beta primers. TCRdb fed the 5' RACE reads into MiXCR, producing one record per CDR3 protein. The sample carries roughly 1,700,000 distinct CDR3 sequences, 28% recorded once. Extracted total RNA amounted to at least 5.5 micrograms for each sample. Germline assignment: CDR1 MNHEY and CDR2 SMNVEV (reference sequence). V lost 0 bases to trimming and J lost 7 bases; unmatched junction nucleotides: 3. The CDR3 totals 15 residues.

This TCR came from a woman in her thirties in good health. The specimen sequenced was blood. The J gene is TRBJ2-1, the V gene TRBV27, with 10 bases fitting TRBD2. In DNA form, the CDR3 reads TGTGCCAGCAGTTTATCCCTAGCGGGAGTAAATGAGCAGTTCTTC. This encodes CASSLSLAGVNEQFF.